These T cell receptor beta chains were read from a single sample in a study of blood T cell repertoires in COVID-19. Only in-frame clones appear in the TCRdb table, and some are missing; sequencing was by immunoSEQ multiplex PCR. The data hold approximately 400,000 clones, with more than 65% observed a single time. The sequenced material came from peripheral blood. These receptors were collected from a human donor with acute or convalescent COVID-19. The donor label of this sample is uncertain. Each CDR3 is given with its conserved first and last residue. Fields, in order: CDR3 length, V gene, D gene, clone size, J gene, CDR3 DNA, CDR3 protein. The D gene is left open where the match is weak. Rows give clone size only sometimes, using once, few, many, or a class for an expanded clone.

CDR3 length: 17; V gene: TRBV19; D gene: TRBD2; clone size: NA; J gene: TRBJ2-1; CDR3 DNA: TGTGCCAGTGCCCTCGGGACTAGCGGGAGCAGGGGTAATGAGCAGTTCTTC; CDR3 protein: CASALGTSGSRGNEQFF
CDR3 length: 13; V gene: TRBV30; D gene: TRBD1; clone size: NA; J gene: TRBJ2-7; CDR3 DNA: TGTGCCTGGAGTCCGGGACAGGGGTACGAGCAGTACTTC; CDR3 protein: CAWSPGQGYEQYF
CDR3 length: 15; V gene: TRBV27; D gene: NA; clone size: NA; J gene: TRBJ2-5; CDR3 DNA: TGTGCCAGCAGTTTAAGGCAGGGAAGAGAGGAGACCCAGTACTTC; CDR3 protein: CASSLRQGREETQYF
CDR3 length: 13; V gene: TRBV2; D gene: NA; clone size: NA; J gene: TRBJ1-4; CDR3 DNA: TGTGCCAGCAGCCCCCCCGCTAATGAAAAACTGTTTTTT; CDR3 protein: CASSPPANEKLFF
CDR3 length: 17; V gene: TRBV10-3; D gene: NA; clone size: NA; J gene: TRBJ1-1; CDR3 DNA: TGTGCCATCAGTGAGTCGTCGGCAGGGCGGCCGAACACTGAAGCTTTCTTT; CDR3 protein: CAISESSAGRPNTEAFF
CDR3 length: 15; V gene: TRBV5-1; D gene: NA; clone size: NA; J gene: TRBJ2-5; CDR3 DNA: TGCGCCAGCAGCCAAGGACAGCTAACGCAAGAGACCCAGTACTTC; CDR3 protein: CASSQGQLTQETQYF
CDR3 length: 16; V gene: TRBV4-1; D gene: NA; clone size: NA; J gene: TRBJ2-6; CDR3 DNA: TGCGCCAGCAGCCAAGATATCCGGGTCGGGGCCAACGTCCTGACTTTC; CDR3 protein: CASSQDIRVGANVLTF
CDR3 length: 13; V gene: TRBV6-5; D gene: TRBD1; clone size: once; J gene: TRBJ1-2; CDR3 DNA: TGTGCCAGCAGGACGGGACAGCTTTATGGCTACACCTTC; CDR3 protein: CASRTGQLYGYTF
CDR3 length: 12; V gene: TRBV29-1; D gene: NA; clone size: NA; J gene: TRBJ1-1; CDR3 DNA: TGCAGCGTTGCCAGTTCGGGCACTGAAGCTTTCTTT; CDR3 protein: CSVASSGTEAFF
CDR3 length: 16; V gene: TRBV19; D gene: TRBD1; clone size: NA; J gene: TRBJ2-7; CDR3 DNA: TGTGCCAGTAGTATAGTCCACTCGACAGGGTCGGGCGAGCAGTACTTC; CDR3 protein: CASSIVHSTGSGEQYF
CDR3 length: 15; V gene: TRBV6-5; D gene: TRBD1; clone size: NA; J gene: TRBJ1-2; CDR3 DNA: TGTGCCACCTTCCACTACGGGACAGCCAATAAAGGCTACACCTTC; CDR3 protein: CATFHYGTANKGYTF
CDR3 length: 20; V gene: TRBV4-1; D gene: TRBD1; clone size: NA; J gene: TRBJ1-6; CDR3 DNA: TGCGCCAGCAGCCAAGTGGTCAACAGGGGATGGGGCTCCTATAATTCACCCCTCCACTTT; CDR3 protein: CASSQVVNRGWGSYNSPLHF
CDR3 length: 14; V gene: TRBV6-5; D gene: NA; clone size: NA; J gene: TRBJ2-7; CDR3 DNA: TGTGCCAGCAGTACCAATAGCGGACCCTACGAGCAGTACTTC; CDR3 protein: CASSTNSGPYEQYF
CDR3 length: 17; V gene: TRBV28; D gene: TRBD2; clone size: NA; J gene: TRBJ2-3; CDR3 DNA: TGTGCCAGCAGTTTCTTGACTAGCGGGAGGGCCCAAGATACGCAGTATTTT; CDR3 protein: CASSFLTSGRAQDTQYF
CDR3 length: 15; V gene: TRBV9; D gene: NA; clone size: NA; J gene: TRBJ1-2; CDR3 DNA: TGTGCCAGCAGCGTAGAAGCTACCCGGGGCTATGGCTACACCTTC; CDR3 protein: CASSVEATRGYGYTF
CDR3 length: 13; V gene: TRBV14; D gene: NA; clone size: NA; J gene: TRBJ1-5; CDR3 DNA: TGTGCCAGCAGCCAAACAGGGTTTCAGCCCCAGCATTTT; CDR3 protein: CASSQTGFQPQHF
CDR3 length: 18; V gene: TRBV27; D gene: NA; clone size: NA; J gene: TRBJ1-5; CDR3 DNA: TGTGCCAGCGCAGGGCGGAACCCGCCAGAATATAGCAATCAGCCCCAGCATTTT; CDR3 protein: CASAGRNPPEYSNQPQHF
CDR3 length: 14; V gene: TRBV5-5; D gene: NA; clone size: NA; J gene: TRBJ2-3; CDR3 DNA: TGTGCCAGCAGCTTGATCCCGGCGAGGGATACGCAGTATTTT; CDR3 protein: CASSLIPARDTQYF
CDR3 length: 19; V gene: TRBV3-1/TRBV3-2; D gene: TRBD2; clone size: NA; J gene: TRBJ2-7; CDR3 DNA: TGTGCCAGCAGCCAAGCGGCTAGCGGGCCCTGGGCGGACCGATACGAGCAGTACTTC; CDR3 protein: CASSQAASGPWADRYEQYF
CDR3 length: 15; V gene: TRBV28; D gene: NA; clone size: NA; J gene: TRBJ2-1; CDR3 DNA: TGTGCCAGCAGTCGGCAGCGTAGGTCCTACAATGAGCAGTTCTTC; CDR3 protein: CASSRQRRSYNEQFF
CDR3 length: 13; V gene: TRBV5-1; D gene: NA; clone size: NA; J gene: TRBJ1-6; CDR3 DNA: TGCGCCAGCAGCTTGGGGGCTCCTTCACCCCTCCACTTT; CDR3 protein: CASSLGAPSPLHF